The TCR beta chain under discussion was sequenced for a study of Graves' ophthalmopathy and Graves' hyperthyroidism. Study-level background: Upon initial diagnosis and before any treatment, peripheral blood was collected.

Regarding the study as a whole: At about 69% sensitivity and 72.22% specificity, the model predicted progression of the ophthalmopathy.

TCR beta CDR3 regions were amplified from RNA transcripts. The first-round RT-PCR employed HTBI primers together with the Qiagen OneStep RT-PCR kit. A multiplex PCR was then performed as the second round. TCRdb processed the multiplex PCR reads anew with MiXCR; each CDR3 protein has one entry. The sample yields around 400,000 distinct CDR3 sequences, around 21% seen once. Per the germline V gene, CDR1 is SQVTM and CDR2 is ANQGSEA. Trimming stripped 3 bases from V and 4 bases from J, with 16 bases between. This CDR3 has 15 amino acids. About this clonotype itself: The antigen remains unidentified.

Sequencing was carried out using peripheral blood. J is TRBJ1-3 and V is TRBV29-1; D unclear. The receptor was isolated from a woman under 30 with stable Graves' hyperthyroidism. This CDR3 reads CSVEPTVGLGNTIYF. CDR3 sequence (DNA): TGCAGCGTTGAGCCGACGGTCGGACTCGGAAACACCATATATTTT.